These 26 T cell receptor beta chains share one sample of origin, sequenced in a study of T cell responses to AZD1222 COVID-19 vaccine. Produced via immunoSEQ multiplex PCR; TCRdb's table is partial and in-frame only. The repertoire holds 40,000 to 55,000 clones, with roughly 90% as singletons. Specimen: peripheral blood, collected 28 days after the second AZD1222 dose. All receptors come from an adult who received the AZD1222 COVID-19 vaccine.

The chain recombines TRBV5-1 with TRBJ1-5; D is uncertain. In germline, CDR1 is SGHRS, CDR2 YFSETQ. CDR3 length: 13 amino acids. V gave up 4 bases and J gave up 5 bases, with 10 bases separating them. This CDR3 is CASSKNPDQPQHF. CDR3 DNA sequence: TGCGCCAGCAGCAAAAACCCCGATCAGCCCCAGCATTTT. Supplemented by reference TRBV5-1 and TRBJ1-5, the full variable domain reads KAGVTQTPRYLIKTRGQQVTLSCSPISGHRSVSWYQQTPGQGLQFLFEYFSETQRNKGNFPGRFSGRQFSNSRSEMNVSTLELGDSALYLCASSKNPDQPQHFGDGTRLSIL.

This chain connects TRBV7-9 to TRBJ1-6, with no clear D. Between the trimmed V and J ends, which lost 0 bases and 6 bases, there was a span of 3 bases. CDR3 length: 13 amino acids. Germline CDR1 is SEHNR and CDR2 is FQNEAQ (reference sequence). CDR3 region: CASSLAANSPLHF. In DNA form, the CDR3 reads TGTGCCAGCAGCTTAGCTGCTAATTCACCCCTCCACTTT.

This clone showed up just once. V is TRBV7-8 and J is TRBJ2-2; a weak D match, TRBD1 (6 bases). The CDR3 consists of 15 residues. CDR1 SGHVS and CDR2 FQNEAQ come from the germline V gene. The V and J ends lost 5 bases and 8 bases respectively, with 18 bases between them. The CDR3 here is CASSRGTLLRGELFF. The DNA for the CDR3 is TGTGCCAGCAGCCGAGGGACACTGTTGAGGGGGGAGCTGTTTTTT. The variable domain in full, completed from reference TRBV7-8 and TRBJ2-2, reads GAGVSQSPRYKVAKRGQDVALRCDPISGHVSLFWYQQALGQGPEFLTYFQNEAQLDKSGLPSDRFFAERPEGSVSTLKIQRTQQEDSAVYLCASSRGTLLRGELFFGEGSRLTVL.

The V gene is TRBV5-1, the J gene TRBJ1-4; D may be TRBD1 (6 bases). The CDR3 covers 13 residues. CDR1 and CDR2 (germline): SGHRS, YFSETQ. The V end was cut by 5 bases, the J end by 7 bases, with 12 bases between. DNA for the CDR3: TGCGCCAGCAGGGTCGGGGGGCTTGAAAAACTGTTTTTT. As protein: CASRVGGLEKLFF.

The chain couples TRBV7-9 to TRBJ2-1; 11 bases line up with TRBD2. V trimming: 5 bases; J trimming: 5 bases; junction bases outside the gene matches: 5. CDR3 length: 15 residues. Germline V gene sequence: CDR1 SEHNR, CDR2 FQNEAQ (reference sequence). The CDR3 sequence is CASSVPGLADNEQFF. The CDR3 coding sequence is TGTGCCAGCAGCGTCCCGGGACTAGCGGACAATGAGCAGTTCTTC.

This chain uses TRBV24-1 with TRBJ1-3, with D unclear. Trimming stripped 4 bases from V and 0 bases from J, with 9 bases between. CDR1 KGHDR and CDR2 SFDVKD come from the germline V gene. CDR3 size: 15 residues. The DNA of the CDR3 is TGTGCCACCAGTGACCCGAGCAGCTCTGGAAACACCATATATTTT. Encoded protein: CATSDPSSSGNTIYF.

The chain uses TRBV6-5 and TRBJ2-7; D not resolved. The germline V gene has CDR1 MNHEY and CDR2 SVGAGI. The CDR3 consists of 11 residues. Trimming cost V 6 bases and J 3 bases, with 6 bases left between them. The CDR3 here is CASRVLYEQYF. The CDR3 coding sequence is TGTGCCAGCAGGGTCCTCTACGAGCAGTACTTC.

V and J are TRBV20-1 and TRBJ2-5; D remains unclear. There are 11 residues in the CDR3. Trimming removed 6 bases at V and 4 bases at J, with 9 bases between. Germline V lookup: CDR1 DFQATT, CDR2 SNEGSKA (reference sequence). As DNA, the CDR3 is TGCAGTGCGAAGTCCCGAGAGACCCAGTACTTC. Amino acid sequence: CSAKSRETQYF.

This chain links TRBV5-1 with TRBJ2-3, with D maybe TRBD1 (6 bases). The CDR3 runs 14 residues. V lost 0 bases and J 8 bases, leaving 13 bases between the germline ends. Germline CDR1 reads SGHRS; CDR2 reads YFSETQ. CDR3 sequence: CASSLEGGDSTQYF. In DNA, the CDR3 is TGCGCCAGCAGCTTGGAAGGGGGAGATAGTACGCAGTATTTT. Combining the CDR3 with reference TRBV5-1 and TRBJ2-3 gives the whole variable domain KAGVTQTPRYLIKTRGQQVTLSCSPISGHRSVSWYQQTPGQGLQFLFEYFSETQRNKGNFPGRFSGRQFSNSRSEMNVSTLELGDSALYLCASSLEGGDSTQYFGPGTRLTVL.

This clone occurred once. The rearrangement uses TRBV2 and TRBJ2-2, with D uncertain. The germline gives CDR1 SNHLY, CDR2 FYNNEI. V was shortened by 7 bases and J by 10 bases, with 22 bases between the two germline ends. This CDR3 comprises 15 residues. CDR3 sequence reads: CASNRGRLKLSELFF. In DNA form, the CDR3 reads TGTGCCAGCAACAGAGGCAGGCTGAAGTTGTCGGAGCTGTTTTTT.

The V call is TRBV10-3, the J call TRBJ2-5; 7 bases fit TRBD1. The germline gives CDR1 ENHRY, CDR2 SYGVKD. With 6 bases clipped from V and 5 bases from J, the junction kept 15 bases outside the gene matches. This CDR3 region has 16 residues. The CDR3 bases are TGTGCCATCAGCTACGGACAGGCCCTCGAAAGGGAGACCCAGTACTTC. It codes for CAISYGQALERETQYF.

The chain joins TRBV28 to TRBJ2-5; D unclear. The germline CDR1 and CDR2 sequences are MDHEN and SYDVKM. Trimming left V 6 bases short and J 3 bases short, with 8 bases between. The CDR3 is 12 residues long. CDR3 sequence: CASSYGKETQYF. CDR3 coding DNA: TGTGCCAGCAGCTACGGAAAAGAGACCCAGTACTTC.

The chain carries TRBV2 and TRBJ2-3, with D possibly being TRBD1 or TRBD2 (5 bases each). Germline V gene lookup returns CDR1 SNHLY and CDR2 FYNNEI. CDR3 length equals 14 residues. V was shortened by 4 bases and J by 6 bases, with 14 bases between the two germline ends. This chain's CDR3 is CASSGGSRVDTQYF. CDR3 nucleotide sequence: TGTGCCAGCAGTGGGGGCTCGCGGGTGGATACGCAGTATTTT.

The count of this clone is one. The chain combines TRBV27 with TRBJ2-4, with 9 bases that match TRBD1. Germline V gene lookup returns CDR1 MNHEY and CDR2 SMNVEV (reference sequence). This CDR3 is 16 amino acids long. V lost 2 bases to trimming and J lost 8 bases; unmatched junction nucleotides: 10. CDR3 in DNA: TGTGCCAGCAGTTTAAGCCCCGGGACAGGGTGGGACATTCAGTACTTC. Amino acid sequence: CASSLSPGTGWDIQYF.

The chain has TRBV7-9 and TRBJ1-4, with unresolved D. This CDR3 is built from 15 residues. Germline lookup yields CDR1 SEHNR and CDR2 FQNEAQ (reference sequence). V was clipped by 1 base and J by 5 bases, with 11 bases between them. CDR3 DNA sequence: TGTGCCAGCAGCTTAGAGACGGCCCGAAATGAAAAACTGTTTTTT. Its translation: CASSLETARNEKLFF.

The V and J genes are TRBV28 and TRBJ2-7, with TRBD2 as a possible D gene (6 bases). Trimming took 4 bases from V and 1 from J, leaving 14 bases between them. The CDR3 consists of 15 residues. Germline V lookup: CDR1 MDHEN, CDR2 SYDVKM. This chain's CDR3 is CASSWWRDASYEQYF. In DNA form, the CDR3 reads TGTGCCAGCAGTTGGTGGCGGGATGCGTCCTACGAGCAGTACTTC.

The chain is built from TRBV6-2 or TRBV6-3 and TRBJ1-2; 7 bases match TRBD1. The CDR3 totals 15 residues. The V gene's germline CDR1 is MNHEY and CDR2 SVGEGT. Losses at the gene ends were 2 bases for V and 4 bases for J; bases not matched to a gene: 7. This CDR3 is CASSYPTGSVYGYTF. CDR3 coding DNA: TGTGCCAGCAGTTACCCGACAGGGTCGGTCTATGGCTACACCTTC.

The rearrangement links TRBV18 to TRBJ2-3; D is uncertain. Trimming removed 4 bases at V and 2 bases at J, with 7 bases between. The CDR3 has 13 residues. Germline CDR1 KGHSH, CDR2 LQKENI. In DNA form, the CDR3 reads TGTGCCAGCTCACTTGGGAACACAGATACGCAGTATTTT. Its translation is CASSLGNTDTQYF.

The chain carries TRBV28 and TRBJ2-7, with 11 nucleotides matching TRBD2. Germline V gene lookup returns CDR1 MDHEN and CDR2 SYDVKM. This CDR3 is 19 amino acids long. The V and J ends lost 7 bases and 3 bases, in that order; junction bases with no gene match: 20. Here the CDR3 DNA reads TGTGCCAGCACTACAGCTAGCGGGAGGCCCCCATATTCGAACTACGAGCAGTACTTC. It is translated as CASTTASGRPPYSNYEQYF.

Regarding this clone: At one of its ends the junction is not consistent with the germline gene, which may arise from a read error. This chain joins TRBV7-7 and TRBJ2-5; D is ambiguous. Germline-derived CDR1 and CDR2 are SSHAT and FNYEAQ (reference sequence). The CDR3 has 15 amino acids. CDR3 protein: CASSLDMEPQETQYF. The CDR3 DNA sequence: TGTGCTAGCAGCTTAGATATGGAGCCACAGGAGACCCAGTACTTC.

This clone was detected only once. The V and J genes are TRBV5-1 and TRBJ2-3; perhaps TRBD2 as D (6 bases). The germline V gene encodes CDR1 SGHRS and CDR2 YFSETQ. Between the trimmed V and J ends, which lost 0 bases and 4 bases, there was a span of 9 bases. CDR3 length: 14 amino acids. CDR3 nucleotide sequence: TGCGCCAGCAGCTTGGTCGGGAGTTCAGATACGCAGTATTTT. Protein: CASSLVGSSDTQYF.

The chain combines TRBV6-1 with TRBJ2-7; a weak D match, TRBD2 (6 bases). The CDR3 extends over 15 amino acids. Trimming took 2 bases from V and 5 from J, leaving 16 bases between them. From germline, CDR1 is MNHNS and CDR2 SASEGT. The CDR3 sequence is CASSERVEGSNEQYF. The CDR3 DNA reads TGTGCCAGCAGTGAACGGGTGGAGGGGTCGAACGAGCAGTACTTC.

The chain combines TRBV27 with TRBJ1-5, with 8 bases lining up with TRBD1. V shed 5 bases, J shed 0 bases, and the junction held 12 bases outside the gene matches. In germline, CDR1 is MNHEY, CDR2 SMNVEV (reference sequence). The CDR3 loop spans 18 amino acids. The CDR3 protein is CASSEHPPGQASNQPQHF. CDR3 sequence (DNA): TGTGCCAGCAGTGAACACCCCCCGGGACAGGCTAGCAATCAGCCCCAGCATTTT.

The chain is built from TRBV28 and TRBJ1-2; no clear D. V lost 3 bases to trimming and J lost 5 bases, with 7 bases between them. This CDR3 has 12 residues. Germline V gene data show CDR1 as MDHEN and CDR2 as SYDVKM. In nucleotides, the CDR3 is TGTGCCAGCAGTTTGAAAGGTTATGGCTACACCTTC. Its protein is CASSLKGYGYTF.

This chain uses TRBV28 with TRBJ1-5; TRBD1 aligns across 9 bases. From germline, CDR1 is MDHEN and CDR2 SYDVKM. V trimming: 6 bases; J trimming: 2 bases; junction bases outside the gene matches: 5. This CDR3 is built from 15 residues. The CDR3 sequence: CASSKDRGRNQPQHF. CDR3 coding DNA: TGTGCCAGCAGCAAGGACAGGGGACGCAATCAGCCCCAGCATTTT.

The V gene is TRBV5-6, the J gene TRBJ2-1; maybe TRBD2 (6 bases). With 0 bases removed from V and 7 bases from J, the gap between germline ends came to 14 bases. The CDR3 has 15 amino acids. From germline, CDR1 is SGHDT and CDR2 YYEEEE. In DNA form, the CDR3 reads TGTGCCAGCAGCTTGGGAGTCCGGGAGCTGAATGAGCAGTTCTTC. Amino acid sequence: CASSLGVRELNEQFF.